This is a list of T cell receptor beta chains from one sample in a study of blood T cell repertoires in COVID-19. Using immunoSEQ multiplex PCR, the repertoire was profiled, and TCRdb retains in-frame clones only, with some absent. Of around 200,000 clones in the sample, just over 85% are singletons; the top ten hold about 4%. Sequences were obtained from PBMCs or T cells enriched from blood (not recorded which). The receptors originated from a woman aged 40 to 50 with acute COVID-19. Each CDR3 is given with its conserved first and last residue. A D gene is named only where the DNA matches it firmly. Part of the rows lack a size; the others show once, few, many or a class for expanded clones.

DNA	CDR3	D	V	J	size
TGTGCCAGCAGCCAAGGTCCGACAGGGTCCTTGGAAGCTTTCTTT	CASSQGPTGSLEAFF	TRBD1	TRBV14	TRBJ1-1	NA
TGTGCCAGCAGGTTCAAAGGGACAGCGAACACCGGGGAGCTGTTTTTT	CASRFKGTANTGELFF	TRBD1	TRBV2	TRBJ2-2	NA
TGTGCCAGCAGCCACACAGGAGCAGATACGCAGTATTTT	CASSHTGADTQYF	NA	TRBV3-1/TRBV3-2	TRBJ2-3	few
TGTGCCAGCAGCTTAGGACAGAGCCACACAGATACGCAGTATTTT	CASSLGQSHTDTQYF	NA	TRBV7-2	TRBJ2-3	NA
TGCGCCAGCAGCCCCCTAGCGGGGGGGCCCGGGGAGCTGTTTTTT	CASSPLAGGPGELFF	TRBD2	TRBV5-1	TRBJ2-2	NA
TGTGCCACCAGCAGAGAAGGGACACGCATGGCCGGGGAGCTGTTTTTT	CATSREGTRMAGELFF	NA	TRBV15	TRBJ2-2	NA
TGTGCCAGCAGCTTAAGGCCGGACAGTCAAGCTTTCTTT	CASSLRPDSQAFF	NA	TRBV7-3	TRBJ1-1	NA
TGTGCCAGTAGTACGGGGAATGGCTACACCTTC	CASSTGNGYTF	NA	TRBV19	TRBJ1-2	NA
TGTGCCAGCCGGGAGGGCAACGTCCTGACTTTC	CASREGNVLTF	TRBD2	TRBV19	TRBJ2-6	NA
TGCGCCAGCAGTGACCCGGGGAGGTGGGAGACCCAGTACTTC	CASSDPGRWETQYF	NA	TRBV10-2	TRBJ2-5	NA
TGTGCCAGCGGCCGGACAGGGGGCATTTACGAGCAGTACTTC	CASGRTGGIYEQYF	TRBD1	TRBV27	TRBJ2-7	NA
TGTGCCAGTAGTCCCCGAGGGTCCTCCGACTCTGAGCAGTACTTC	CASSPRGSSDSEQYF	NA	TRBV19	TRBJ2-7	few
TGTGCCAGCTCACCCATCCCTTCAAGCGGGGGAGCAGATACGCAGTATTTT	CASSPIPSSGGADTQYF	TRBD2	TRBV18	TRBJ2-3	NA
TGTGCCAGCAGCGTAGCGCCGTCTAGCGGACAAGAGACCCAGTACTTC	CASSVAPSSGQETQYF	TRBD2	TRBV9	TRBJ2-5	NA
TGCAGCGGACGACAGGGGAACACCGGGGAGCTGTTTTTT	CSGRQGNTGELFF	TRBD1	TRBV29-1	TRBJ2-2	NA
TGTGCCAGTAGAGGGACAGTCTATGGCTACACCTTC	CASRGTVYGYTF	TRBD1	TRBV19	TRBJ1-2	NA
TGTGCCAGCAGCGCGCAGGACTCCCGGACCGATACGCAGTATTTT	CASSAQDSRTDTQYF	NA	TRBV9	TRBJ2-3	NA
TGTGCCAGCAGTTTATCAGCGGCCAACTATGGCTACACCTTC	CASSLSAANYGYTF	NA	TRBV27	TRBJ1-2	NA
TGTGCCAGCAGCGGGACTAGCGGGGGGGCCAGCACAGATACGCAGTATTTT	CASSGTSGGASTDTQYF	TRBD2	TRBV2	TRBJ2-3	NA
TGTGCCAGCAGCTTAGGACCCTCCGGGACAGCTATTAACTATGGCTACACCTTC	CASSLGPSGTAINYGYTF	TRBD1	TRBV11-2	TRBJ1-2	NA
TGTGCCAGCAGTCAATTCCCCCGGGCGGGGGGCTACACCTTC	CASSQFPRAGGYTF	NA	TRBV7-3	TRBJ1-2	NA
TGCGCCAGCAGCTTCCAGGTTGGGCATAACTATGGCTACACCTTC	CASSFQVGHNYGYTF	NA	TRBV5-1	TRBJ1-2	NA
TGTGCCAGCAGCCCGCGGGACGGCTACGAGCAGTACTTC	CASSPRDGYEQYF	NA	TRBV9	TRBJ2-7	NA
TGCGCCAGCAGCACTCGGACAGGGATCTATGGCTACACCTTC	CASSTRTGIYGYTF	TRBD1	TRBV4-3	TRBJ1-2	NA